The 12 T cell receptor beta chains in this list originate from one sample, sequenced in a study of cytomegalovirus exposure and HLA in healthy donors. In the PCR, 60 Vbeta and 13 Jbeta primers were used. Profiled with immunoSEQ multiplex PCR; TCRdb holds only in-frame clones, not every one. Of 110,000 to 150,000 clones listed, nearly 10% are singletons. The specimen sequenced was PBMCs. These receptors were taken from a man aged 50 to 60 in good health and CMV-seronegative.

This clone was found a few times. This CDR3 is CASSPGTLTYEQYF. CDR3 bases: TGTGCCAGTAGCCCCGGGACTCTTACCTACGAGCAGTACTTC. The J gene is TRBJ2-7, the V gene TRBV19; TRBD2 might be the D (6 bases). Looked up from germline, CDR1 is LNHDA and CDR2 is SQIVND (reference sequence). The CDR3 loop spans 14 amino acids. Trimming took off 6 bases at V and 2 bases at J, with 14 bases between the two ends. Drawing the rest from reference TRBV19 and TRBJ2-7, the complete variable domain is DGGITQSPKYLFRKEGQNVTLSCEQNLNHDAMYWYRQDPGQGLRLIYYSQIVNDFQKGDIAEGYSVSREKKESFPLTVTSAQKNPTAFYLCASSPGTLTYEQYFGPGTRLTVT.

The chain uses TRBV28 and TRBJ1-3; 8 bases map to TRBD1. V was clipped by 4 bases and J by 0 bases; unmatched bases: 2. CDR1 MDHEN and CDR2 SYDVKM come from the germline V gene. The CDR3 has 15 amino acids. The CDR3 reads CASSSTGGSGNTIYF. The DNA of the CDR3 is TGTGCCAGCAGTTCAACAGGGGGCTCTGGAAACACCATATATTTT. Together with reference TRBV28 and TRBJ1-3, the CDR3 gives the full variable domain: DVKVTQSSRYLVKRTGEKVFLECVQDMDHENMFWYRQDPGLGLRLIYFSYDVKMKEKGDIPEGYSVSREKKERFSLILESASTNQTSMYLCASSSTGGSGNTIYFGEGSWLTVV.

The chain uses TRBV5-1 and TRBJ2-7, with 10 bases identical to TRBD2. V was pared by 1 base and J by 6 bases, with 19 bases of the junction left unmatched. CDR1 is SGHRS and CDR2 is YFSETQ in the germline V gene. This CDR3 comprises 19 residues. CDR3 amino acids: CASSLSLTVAAGGRSEQYF. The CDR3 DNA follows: TGCGCCAGCAGCTTGTCCCTGACTGTAGCAGCGGGGGGGAGGAGCGAGCAGTACTTC. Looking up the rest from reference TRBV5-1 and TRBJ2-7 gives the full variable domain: KAGVTQTPRYLIKTRGQQVTLSCSPISGHRSVSWYQQTPGQGLQFLFEYFSETQRNKGNFPGRFSGRQFSNSRSEMNVSTLELGDSALYLCASSLSLTVAAGGRSEQYFGPGTRLTVT.

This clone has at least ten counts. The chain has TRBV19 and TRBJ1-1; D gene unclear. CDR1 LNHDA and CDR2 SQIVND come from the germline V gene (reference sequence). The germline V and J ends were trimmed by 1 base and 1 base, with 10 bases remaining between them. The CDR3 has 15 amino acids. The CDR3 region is CASSIVELGNTEAFF. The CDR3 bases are TGTGCCAGTAGTATAGTTGAACTTGGGAACACTGAAGCTTTCTTT.

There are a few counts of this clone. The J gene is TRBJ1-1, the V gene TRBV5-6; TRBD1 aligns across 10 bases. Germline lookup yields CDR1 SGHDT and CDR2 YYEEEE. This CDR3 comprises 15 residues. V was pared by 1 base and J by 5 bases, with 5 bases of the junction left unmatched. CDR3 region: CASSLSTGGRTEAFF. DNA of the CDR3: TGTGCCAGCAGCTTGTCGACAGGGGGCCGGACTGAAGCTTTCTTT. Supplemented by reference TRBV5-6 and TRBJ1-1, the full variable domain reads DAGVTQSPTHLIKTRGQQVTLRCSPKSGHDTVSWYQQALGQGPQFIFQYYEEEERQRGNFPDRFSGHQFPNYSSELNVNALLLGDSALYLCASSLSTGGRTEAFFGQGTRLTVV.

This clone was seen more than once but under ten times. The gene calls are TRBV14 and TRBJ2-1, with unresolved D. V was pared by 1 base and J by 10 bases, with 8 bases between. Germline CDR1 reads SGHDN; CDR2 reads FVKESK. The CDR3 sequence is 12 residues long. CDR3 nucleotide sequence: TGTGCCAGCAGCCAAGGACTCTCAGAGCAGTTCTTC. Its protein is CASSQGLSEQFF.

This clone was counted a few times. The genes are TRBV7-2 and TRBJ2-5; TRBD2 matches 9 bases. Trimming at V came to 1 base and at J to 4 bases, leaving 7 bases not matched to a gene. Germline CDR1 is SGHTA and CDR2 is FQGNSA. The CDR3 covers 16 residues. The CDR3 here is CASSLVIAGVLETQYF. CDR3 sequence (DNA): TGTGCCAGCAGCTTAGTGATAGCGGGAGTCCTAGAGACCCAGTACTTC.

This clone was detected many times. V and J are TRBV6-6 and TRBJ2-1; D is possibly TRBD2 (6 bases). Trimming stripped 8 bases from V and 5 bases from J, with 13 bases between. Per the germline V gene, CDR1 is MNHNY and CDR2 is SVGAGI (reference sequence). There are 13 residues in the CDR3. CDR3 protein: CASGGRENNEQFF. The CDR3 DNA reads TGTGCCAGCGGGGGGAGAGAAAACAATGAGCAGTTCTTC.

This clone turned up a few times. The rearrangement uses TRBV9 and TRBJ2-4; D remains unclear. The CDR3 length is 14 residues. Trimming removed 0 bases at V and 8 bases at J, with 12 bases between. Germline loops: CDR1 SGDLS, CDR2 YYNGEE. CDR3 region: CASSVGAVEDIQYF. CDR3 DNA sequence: TGTGCCAGCAGCGTAGGCGCCGTAGAGGACATTCAGTACTTC.

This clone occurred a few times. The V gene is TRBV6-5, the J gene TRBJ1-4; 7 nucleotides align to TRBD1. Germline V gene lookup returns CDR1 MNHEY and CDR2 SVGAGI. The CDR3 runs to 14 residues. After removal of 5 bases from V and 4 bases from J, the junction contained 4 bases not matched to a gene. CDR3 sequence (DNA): TGTGCCAGCAGTAAGAACAGGGGTAATGAAAAACTGTTTTTT. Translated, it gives CASSKNRGNEKLFF.

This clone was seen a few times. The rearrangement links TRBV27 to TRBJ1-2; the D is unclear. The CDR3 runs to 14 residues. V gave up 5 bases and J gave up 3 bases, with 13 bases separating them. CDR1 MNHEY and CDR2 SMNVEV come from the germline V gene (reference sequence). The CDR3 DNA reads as TGTGCCAGCAGTCCCCAGGTGAGAGACTATGGCTACACCTTC. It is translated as CASSPQVRDYGYTF.

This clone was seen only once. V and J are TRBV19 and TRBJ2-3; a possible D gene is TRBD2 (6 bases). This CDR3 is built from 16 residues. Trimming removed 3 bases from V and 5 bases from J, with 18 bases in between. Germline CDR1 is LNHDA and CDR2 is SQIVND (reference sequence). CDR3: CASSIGGGGSVDTQYF. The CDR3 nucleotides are TGTGCCAGTAGTATCGGGGGTGGGGGTTCGGTAGATACGCAGTATTTT.